What follows describes a single T cell receptor beta chain. These data come from a study of regulatory T cells in long-lasting Graves disease. The TCR beta library used iRepertoire HTBI primers with Arm-PCR amplification of CDR3. TCRdb reprocessed the multiplex PCR reads with MiXCR, giving one entry per CDR3 protein. The sample lists fewer than 600,000 distinct CDR3 sequences; 20% to 25% were seen once. Time point: persistent/refractory GD, antithyroid drugs over 5 years with positive TRAb. PBMCs provided the RNA from which the TCR library was made. The germline V gene has CDR1 LGHNA and CDR2 YSLEER. This CDR3 is 14 amino acids long. Trimming removed 3 bases from V and 9 bases from J, with 18 bases in between.

Source: peripheral blood mononuclear cells (PBMCs), taken when the disease was refractory, from a patient treated with antithyroid drugs. V and J are TRBV4-3 and TRBJ2-7; D is ambiguous. The source is a female donor with Graves disease. The CDR3 nucleotides read TGCGCCAGCAGCCACACCCCAGAGGACCACGGGCAGTACTTC. This gives the protein CASSHTPEDHGQYF.